One sample yielded the 29 T cell receptor beta chains listed below, sequenced in a study of OX40 agonist ivuxolimab in advanced cancers. Profiled with immunoSEQ multiplex PCR; TCRdb holds only in-frame clones, not every one. The table includes fewer than 40,000 clones, about 80% detected once. This specimen was CD4+ or CD8+ T cells sorted from blood, taken in a trial of the OX40 agonist ivuxolimab. The origin of the receptors is an adult with an advanced solid tumor such as melanoma, head and neck, liver or kidney cancer.

J is TRBJ2-7 and V is TRBV16; 8 bases line up with TRBD2. CDR3 length: 15 amino acids. From germline, CDR1 is KGHSY and CDR2 FQNENV. V was pared by 2 bases and J by 3 bases, with 6 bases of the junction left unmatched. The CDR3 nucleotides are TGTGCCAGCAGCCAAGTAACTAGCGGCCTCTACGAGCAGTACTTC. Encoded protein: CASSQVTSGLYEQYF.

V is TRBV5-1 and J is TRBJ1-1; D gene ambiguous. There are 14 residues in the CDR3. Germline-derived CDR1 and CDR2 are SGHRS and YFSETQ. The V and J ends lost 4 bases and 4 bases respectively, with 14 bases between them. CDR3 bases: TGCGCCAGCAGCCCACCCGGCAGCCTCACTGAAGCTTTCTTT. This codes for CASSPPGSLTEAFF.

The chain uses TRBV5-4 and TRBJ1-5; D is uncertain. V was clipped by 4 bases and J by 7 bases, with 21 bases between them. The CDR3 contains 16 residues. Germline values: CDR1 SGHNT, CDR2 YYREEE (reference sequence). The chain's CDR3 is CASSPSLTGKEQPQHF. The CDR3 coding sequence is TGTGCCAGCAGCCCCTCACTAACGGGGAAAGAGCAGCCCCAGCATTTT.

This sequence joins TRBV27 and TRBJ2-1, with a tentative D call TRBD2 (6 bases). Deletions cut 8 bases from V and 0 bases from J, with 20 bases between. Germline lookup yields CDR1 MNHEY and CDR2 SMNVEV (reference sequence). The CDR3 sequence is 17 residues long. CDR3 DNA sequence: TGTGCCAGCGGACCCGGGGCGGGGCCTAGCTCCTACAATGAGCAGTTCTTC. Protein sequence: CASGPGAGPSSYNEQFF.

This clone was found once. The chain employs TRBV19 and TRBJ2-2, with 7 positions matching TRBD1. The CDR3 has 17 amino acids. With V trimmed by 4 bases and J by 6 bases, 14 bases remained unmatched. Germline V gene sequence: CDR1 LNHDA, CDR2 SQIVND (reference sequence). The CDR3 DNA reads as TGTGCCAGTAGTAACAGCGGCGTCGGCAGGGGGTCCGGGGAGCTGTTTTTT. This gives the protein CASSNSGVGRGSGELFF.

This rearrangement joins TRBV6-5 to TRBJ2-2; TRBD1 is a possible D gene (7 bases). Trimming took off 3 bases at V and 4 bases at J, with 15 bases between the two ends. Germline assignment: CDR1 MNHEY and CDR2 SVGAGI. This CDR3 region has 16 residues. CDR3 loop: CASSYSGGRGTGELFF. CDR3 coding DNA: TGTGCCAGCAGTTATTCAGGGGGGCGGGGCACCGGGGAGCTGTTTTTT.

A word on this clone: Other DNA sequences of this sample code for an identical CDR3. This chain connects TRBV6-5 to TRBJ2-7; maybe TRBD2 (5 bases). V lost 7 bases, J lost 5 bases, and 15 bases lay in between. Germline CDR1 MNHEY, CDR2 SVGAGI. The CDR3 has 13 residues. DNA for the CDR3: TGTGCCAGCACAGGTCCAGGAGGCAACGAGCAGTACTTC. Protein product: CASTGPGGNEQYF.

V is TRBV28 and J is TRBJ2-3; TRBD2 matches at 11 bases. CDR1 and CDR2 from the germline V gene are MDHEN and SYDVKM. V dropped 7 bases and J dropped 0; count of bases not matched to a gene: 9. This CDR3 contains 17 residues. The CDR3 region is CASTGLRTSGSTDTQYF. The DNA for the CDR3 is TGTGCCAGCACCGGGCTACGGACTAGCGGGAGCACAGATACGCAGTATTTT.

The chain links TRBV2 to TRBJ1-6; maybe TRBD1 (6 bases). The V and J ends lost 6 bases and 2 bases respectively, with 17 bases between them. This CDR3 has 17 residues. Germline V gene data show CDR1 as SNHLY and CDR2 as FYNNEI. As DNA, the CDR3 is TGTGCCAGCAGGGGGACACTCAGCCGGACCTATAATTCACCCCTCCACTTT. It specifies CASRGTLSRTYNSPLHF.

The V and J genes are TRBV19 and TRBJ1-5; 7 bases map to TRBD1. J gave up 6 bases and V 4 bases, and 6 bases lay outside the gene matches. In germline, CDR1 is LNHDA, CDR2 SQIVND (reference sequence). The length of the CDR3 is 14 residues. CDR3 loop: CASSKDRVPQPQHF. Here the CDR3 DNA reads TGTGCCAGTAGTAAAGACAGGGTCCCTCAGCCCCAGCATTTT.

The rearrangement joins TRBV19 to TRBJ1-1; weak D call: TRBD1 (6 bases). This CDR3 region has 16 residues. The germline CDR1 and CDR2 sequences are LNHDA and SQIVND (reference sequence). V was cut by 8 bases and J by 1 base, with 20 bases left in between. As DNA, the CDR3 is TGTGCCAGTCGGTTTAGAGGGGGACGAGGGAACACTGAAGCTTTCTTT. This translates into CASRFRGGRGNTEAFF.

This chain joins TRBV6-9 and TRBJ1-2, with TRBD1 as a possible D gene (5 bases). CDR1 MNHGY and CDR2 SVAAGI come from the germline V gene. This CDR3 is 15 amino acids long. V was cut by 4 bases and J by 4 bases, with 16 bases left in between. This CDR3 reads CASSSGAFDIYGYTF. CDR3 coding DNA: TGTGCCAGCAGTTCCGGGGCTTTTGATATCTATGGCTACACCTTC.

The chain carries TRBV5-1 and TRBJ1-4, with 7 bases matching TRBD1. The CDR3 length is 15 residues. Trimming removed 4 bases from V and 0 bases from J; junction bases left unmatched: 3. CDR1 is SGHRS, CDR2 YFSETQ, per germline. Written as DNA, the CDR3 is TGCGCCAGCAGCCGGGGACAGTCAACTAATGAAAAACTGTTTTTT. It translates to CASSRGQSTNEKLFF.

The chain couples TRBV7-7 to TRBJ2-3; 7 nucleotides line up with TRBD1. The germline V gene encodes CDR1 SSHAT and CDR2 FNYEAQ (reference sequence). V dropped 5 bases and J dropped 1; count of bases not matched to a gene: 3. CDR3 length: 14 residues. The chain's CDR3 is CASSKTGGTDTQYF. The CDR3 bases are TGTGCCAGCAGCAAAACAGGGGGCACAGATACGCAGTATTTT.

The CDR3 bases are TGTGCCAGTAGTATTCCCCGAGGGCAGGGTGAAGCTTTCTTT. Translating gives CASSIPRGQGEAFF. The rearrangement joins TRBV19 to TRBJ1-1, with D perhaps matching TRBD1 (5 bases). With 3 bases removed from V and 7 bases from J, the gap between germline ends came to 15 bases. In germline, CDR1 is LNHDA, CDR2 SQIVND (reference sequence). The CDR3 is 14 amino acids.

This clone was counted a single time. The chain has TRBV6-1 and TRBJ1-5; no reliable D call. Trimming left V 2 bases short and J 4 bases short, with 9 bases between. From germline, CDR1 is MNHNS and CDR2 SASEGT. The length of the CDR3 is 14 residues. CDR3 DNA: TGTGCCAGCAGTGAATCCCGAGGGAATCAGCCCCAGCATTTT. Translation gives CASSESRGNQPQHF.

The chain couples TRBV11-2 to TRBJ1-1; D gene unclear. CDR3 length: 12 residues. Germline assignment: CDR1 SGHAT and CDR2 FQNNGV. Trimming took 0 bases from V and 9 from J, leaving 8 bases between them. The CDR3 nucleotides are TGTGCCAGCAGCTTAGATCGGCGGAAAGCTTTCTTT. Translated: CASSLDRRKAFF.

This sequence joins TRBV6-5 and TRBJ1-2; 8 bases align to TRBD1. Germline-derived CDR1 and CDR2 are MNHEY and SVGAGI. Trimming cost V 6 bases and J 8 bases; bases outside gene matches: 11. This CDR3 is built from 14 residues. The CDR3 loop is CASRLRTGPRGYTF. CDR3 bases: TGTGCCAGCAGGCTAAGGACAGGGCCTCGAGGCTACACCTTC.

The chain carries TRBV5-6 and TRBJ2-1; 10 bases agree with TRBD2. The J segment lost 8 bases and the V segment lost 3 bases, leaving 8 bases of the junction unmatched. The CDR3 consists of 15 residues. Germline V gene lookup returns CDR1 SGHDT and CDR2 YYEEEE. Written as DNA, the CDR3 is TGTGCCAGCAGCTCCCCTACGAGCGGGAGGGATGAGCAGTTCTTC. Its translation: CASSSPTSGRDEQFF. Full variable domain (remainder filled in from reference TRBV5-6 and TRBJ2-1): DAGVTQSPTHLIKTRGQQVTLRCSPKSGHDTVSWYQQALGQGPQFIFQYYEEEERQRGNFPDRFSGHQFPNYSSELNVNALLLGDSALYLCASSSPTSGRDEQFFGPGTRLTVL.

V and J are TRBV5-1 and TRBJ1-1, with D tentatively TRBD1 (6 bases). With 4 bases removed from V and 1 base from J, the gap between germline ends came to 14 bases. CDR3 length equals 15 residues. Per the germline V gene, CDR1 is SGHRS and CDR2 is YFSETQ. The DNA of the CDR3 is TGCGCCAGCAGCCCCGGACAGTCACCGAACACTGAAGCTTTCTTT. This codes for CASSPGQSPNTEAFF.

This rearrangement joins TRBV6-6 to TRBJ1-5; the D gene is possibly TRBD1 (5 bases). CDR3 size: 14 residues. Germline V gene data show CDR1 as MNHNY and CDR2 as SVGAGI (reference sequence). V was shortened by 8 bases and J by 1 base, with 12 bases between the two germline ends. The CDR3 DNA reads as TGTGCCAGCGAAGGGACTGCAAGCAATCAGCCCCAGCATTTT. Translating it yields CASEGTASNQPQHF.

J is TRBJ2-1 and V is TRBV27; D remains unclear. The CDR3 extends over 13 amino acids. The germline gives CDR1 MNHEY, CDR2 SMNVEV (reference sequence). Trimming pared 6 bases from V and 0 bases from J, leaving 6 bases between. This chain's CDR3 is CASRARSYNEQFF. DNA for the CDR3: TGTGCCAGCAGGGCTCGCTCCTACAATGAGCAGTTCTTC.

This clone was recorded once. At one of its ends the junction is not consistent with the germline gene, which may arise from a read error. The rearrangement links TRBV10-3 to TRBJ2-7; TRBD1 agrees at 7 bases. CDR1 and CDR2 (germline): ENHRY, SYGVKD. This CDR3 is 14 amino acids long. The CDR3 sequence is CASSTTGRRGEQYF. CDR3 bases: TGTGCCAGCAGTACGACAGGGCGGAGAGGCGAGCAGTACTTC.

In its sample, this clone was seen a few times. The chain recombines TRBV25-1 with TRBJ1-2; 7 bases fit TRBD1. V shed 6 bases, J shed 6 bases, and the junction held 4 bases outside the gene matches. CDR3 length equals 12 residues. CDR1 and CDR2 (germline): MGHDK, SYGVNS. Here the CDR3 reads CASRGTANGYTF. In DNA, the CDR3 is TGTGCCAGCAGGGGGACAGCCAATGGCTACACCTTC.

The chain couples TRBV6-6 to TRBJ1-2; D gene uncertain. The V and J ends lost 2 bases and 5 bases respectively, with 3 bases between them. Germline values: CDR1 MNHNY, CDR2 SVGAGI (reference sequence). CDR3 length equals 11 residues. CDR3 DNA sequence: TGTGCCAGCAGTTACGGTTATGGCTACACCTTC. This codes for CASSYGYGYTF.

The rearrangement joins TRBV5-1 to TRBJ2-7, with 11 bases lining up with TRBD1. J was trimmed by 2 bases and V by 3 bases; bases with no gene match: 4. The CDR3 extends over 15 amino acids. CDR1 SGHRS and CDR2 YFSETQ come from the germline V gene. CDR3 amino acids: CASSSGTGGPYEQYF. The CDR3 DNA reads TGCGCCAGCAGCTCCGGGACAGGGGGGCCCTACGAGCAGTACTTC.

V and J are TRBV6-6 and TRBJ2-3, with D perhaps matching TRBD1 or TRBD2 (6 bases each). The CDR3 spans 12 residues. In germline, CDR1 is MNHNY, CDR2 SVGAGI (reference sequence). Trimming removed 7 bases from V and 4 bases from J, with 9 bases in between. CDR3 region: CASTRGPDTQYF. The CDR3 DNA sequence: TGTGCCAGCACCCGGGGGCCAGATACGCAGTATTTT.

The V and J genes are TRBV5-4 and TRBJ2-5; 7 bases align to TRBD1. CDR1 is SGHNT, CDR2 YYREEE, per germline (reference sequence). The CDR3 has 14 residues. J gave up 0 bases and V 4 bases, and 3 bases lay outside the gene matches. The CDR3 coding sequence is TGTGCCAGCAGCCCGGGACAGTACCAAGAGACCCAGTACTTC. The encoded protein is CASSPGQYQETQYF.

This clone was seen only a few times. The V and J genes are TRBV5-4 and TRBJ2-7; D possibly corresponds to TRBD1 (5 bases). Per germline, CDR1 SGHNT and CDR2 YYREEE (reference sequence). The CDR3 has 13 residues. The germline V and J ends were trimmed by 7 bases and 6 bases, with 17 bases remaining between them. CDR3 region: CASPIGQSPEQYF. In DNA, the CDR3 is TGTGCCAGCCCAATTGGACAATCCCCCGAGCAGTACTTC.